This TCR beta chain was sequenced in a study of cytomegalovirus exposure and HLA in healthy donors. Researchers ran the PCR with 60 Vbeta and 13 Jbeta primers. Assay used: immunoSEQ multiplex PCR; TCRdb lists only in-frame clones, some missing. The table has 150,000 to 200,000 clones, about 13% seen once. The CDR3 loop spans 16 amino acids. V dropped 1 base and J dropped 0 bases, with 7 bases sitting between them. The germline V gene has CDR1 SGHTA and CDR2 FQGNSA. V usage is TRBV7-2 and J usage is TRBJ2-6; D gene uncertain. Sequences were obtained from PBMCs. The clonotype was recovered from a man between 45 and 60 years old in good health and CMV-seropositive. Here the CDR3 reads CASSLDLYSGANVLTF. CDR3 nucleotides: TGTGCCAGCAGCTTAGACCTCTACTCTGGGGCCAACGTCCTGACTTTC.